This T cell receptor beta chain was documented in a study of cytomegalovirus exposure and HLA in healthy donors. Germline V CDR1 and CDR2: ENHRY, SYGVKD. The ends were cut back, 6 bases at V and 0 bases at J, with 10 bases in the middle. The CDR3 has 14 amino acids. The PCR contained 60 Vbeta and 13 Jbeta primers. Method: immunoSEQ multiplex PCR; TCRdb's copy keeps in-frame clones and lacks some. The profile covers some 100,000 clones, with 75% to 90% appearing a single time and about 4.3% taken by the ten largest. Study findings and constraints: The classifier reportedly diagnosed cytomegalovirus status with high sensitivity and specificity. Looking again later, the authors saw that most CMV-associated TCR beta chains seemed HLA-restricted.

Notes on this clone: Its antigen is unidentified.

The chain has TRBV10-3 and TRBJ2-3; no clear D gene. The TCR comes from a young man in good health and CMV-seronegative. Sample: PBMCs. In nucleotides, the CDR3 is TGTGCCATCAGGTTTAGCAGTAGCACAGATACGCAGTATTTT. It translates to CAIRFSSSTDTQYF.